The 22 T cell receptor beta chains presented below share a single source sample, sequenced in a study of blood T cell repertoires in COVID-19. This table comes from immunoSEQ multiplex PCR, and its TCRdb copy is limited to in-frame clones, with some not included. The repertoire has around 300,000 clones, approximately 91% of them found once; the top ten carry 2% to 2.5%. The sample taken for sequencing was peripheral blood. The source of these receptors is a woman in her twenties or thirties with COVID-19, enrolled during active disease.

The chain joins TRBV5-1 to TRBJ2-7; a weak D match, TRBD2 (6 bases). Germline-derived CDR1 and CDR2 are SGHRS and YFSETQ. The CDR3 spans 14 residues. Trimming left V 4 bases short and J 0 bases short, with 11 bases between. CDR3: CASSRGSGSYEQYF. Here the CDR3 DNA reads TGCGCCAGCAGCCGCGGTAGCGGCTCCTACGAGCAGTACTTC.

The V call is TRBV2, the J call TRBJ1-1; D gene uncertain. CDR1 and CDR2 (germline): SNHLY, FYNNEI. CDR3 length equals 12 residues. V was clipped by 11 bases and J by 0 bases, with 10 bases between them. The CDR3 reads CAARGVNTEAFF. CDR3 DNA sequence: TGTGCCGCACGGGGAGTGAACACTGAAGCTTTCTTT.

This sequence joins TRBV29-1 and TRBJ2-7; TRBD2 is a possible D gene (6 bases). V was shortened by 6 bases and J by 6 bases, with 18 bases between the two germline ends. Germline V gene lookup returns CDR1 SQVTM and CDR2 ANQGSEA. CDR3 length: 13 residues. The CDR3 coding sequence is TGCAGCGTGTTGATCGACGGGAGTACCGAGCAGTACTTC. Its translation is CSVLIDGSTEQYF.

V and J are TRBV14 and TRBJ1-5, with D possibly being TRBD1 (6 bases). V gave up 0 bases and J gave up 0 bases, with 9 bases separating them. Germline V gene sequence: CDR1 SGHDN, CDR2 FVKESK. The CDR3 is made up of 16 amino acids. CDR3: CASSQETGPSNQPQHF. DNA for the CDR3: TGTGCCAGCAGCCAAGAGACAGGACCTAGCAATCAGCCCCAGCATTTT.

The CDR3: CASSLGARNTGELFF. Here the CDR3 DNA reads TGTGCCAGCAGCTTAGGGGCCAGAAACACCGGGGAGCTGTTTTTT. The V gene is TRBV11-2, the J gene TRBJ2-2; no clear D gene. CDR3 length equals 15 residues. The V end lost 1 base, the J end lost 2 bases, and 8 bases lay between the germline ends. Germline V CDR1 and CDR2: SGHAT, FQNNGV.

This clone was counted once. The chain has TRBV28 and TRBJ1-2, with 7 bases that match TRBD1. The trim removed 5 bases at V and 2 bases at J, leaving 2 bases unmatched. The CDR3 has 13 amino acids. Germline CDR1 reads MDHEN; CDR2 reads SYDVKM. As DNA, the CDR3 is TGTGCCAGCAGTCGGGGACAGAACTATGGCTACACCTTC. It is translated as CASSRGQNYGYTF.

The chain has TRBV2 and TRBJ2-5; D possibly corresponds to TRBD2 (6 bases). The ends were cut back, 7 bases at V and 1 base at J, with 10 bases in the middle. The CDR3 is 13 amino acids. Germline assignment: CDR1 SNHLY and CDR2 FYNNEI. The CDR3 coding sequence is TGTGCCAGCACCCGGGGAGGCCAAGAGACCCAGTACTTC. Translating gives CASTRGGQETQYF. The full variable domain, with the rest looked up from reference TRBV2 and TRBJ2-5, is EPEVTQTPSHQVTQMGQEVILRCVPISNHLYFYWYRQILGQKVEFLVSFYNNEISEKSEIFDDQFSVERPDGSNFTLKIRSTKLEDSAMYFCASTRGGQETQYFGPGTRLLVL.

The CDR3 region is CASRRATGIYSNQPQHF. CDR3 DNA sequence: TGTGCCAGCAGGCGAGCCACAGGAATTTATAGCAATCAGCCCCAGCATTTT. The rearrangement uses TRBV28 and TRBJ1-5; TRBD1 is a possible D gene (5 bases). CDR3 length equals 17 residues. Germline CDR1 and CDR2: MDHEN and SYDVKM. V was clipped by 6 bases and J by 0 bases, with 18 bases between them.

This chain links TRBV5-1 with TRBJ1-2; TRBD1 matches at 7 bases. V shed 1 base and J 3 bases; nucleotides not matched to a gene: 6. CDR3 length: 15 residues. Germline V CDR1 and CDR2: SGHRS, YFSETQ. DNA for the CDR3: TGCGCCAGCAGCTTGACCACAGGGGTAGACTATGGCTACACCTTC. It codes for CASSLTTGVDYGYTF.

V and J are TRBV5-6 and TRBJ2-1, with a tentative D call TRBD2 (6 bases). Trimming stripped 2 bases from V and 7 bases from J, with 13 bases between. CDR3 length: 14 residues. The germline gives CDR1 SGHDT, CDR2 YYEEEE. CDR3 in DNA: TGTGCCAGCAGCTTCCCTCCGGGGGAAAATGAGCAGTTCTTC. It specifies CASSFPPGENEQFF.

The CDR3: CASSMDRGIANTEAFF. The CDR3 nucleotides read TGTGCCAGTAGTATGGACAGGGGGATTGCAAACACTGAAGCTTTCTTT. The rearrangement uses TRBV19 and TRBJ1-1, with 10 bases that match TRBD1. The length of the CDR3 is 16 residues. The germline gives CDR1 LNHDA, CDR2 SQIVND (reference sequence). V shed 3 bases and J 2 bases; nucleotides not matched to a gene: 6.

The chain carries TRBV18 and TRBJ1-3; TRBD1 aligns across 7 bases. The junction had 6 bases not matched to a gene; V was cut back by 3 bases and J by 4 bases. Germline CDR1 and CDR2: KGHSH and LQKENI. The CDR3 contains 15 residues. CDR3 region: CASSPPTGAGNTIYF. The CDR3 DNA reads TGTGCCAGCTCACCGCCTACAGGGGCCGGAAACACCATATATTTT.

This sequence joins TRBV18 and TRBJ1-3; D not resolved. This CDR3 is built from 17 residues. Per germline, CDR1 KGHSH and CDR2 LQKENI. Trimming removed 3 bases at V and 2 bases at J, with 17 bases between. CDR3 nucleotides: TGTGCCAGCTCACCTTTACCGGCCTCGGGTACTGGAAACACCATATATTTT. It codes for CASSPLPASGTGNTIYF.

V usage is TRBV15 and J usage is TRBJ2-5, with D perhaps matching TRBD2 (7 bases). The CDR3 has 17 amino acids. Trimming took off 0 bases at V and 4 bases at J, with 18 bases between the two ends. CDR1 is LNHNV and CDR2 is YYDKDF in the germline V gene (reference sequence). The CDR3 region is CATSRDGVPGEGETQYF. The CDR3 region has the DNA TGTGCCACCAGCAGAGATGGGGTCCCAGGGGAGGGAGAGACCCAGTACTTC.

The chain is built from TRBV27 and TRBJ1-1, with D possibly TRBD1 on 6 matching bases. Germline V gene lookup returns CDR1 MNHEY and CDR2 SMNVEV (reference sequence). This CDR3 has 12 amino acids. V was trimmed by 3 bases and J by 11 bases, leaving 13 bases between them. CDR3 sequence: CASSLSGGEAFF. The DNA for the CDR3 is TGTGCCAGCAGTTTGTCGGGGGGCGAGGCTTTCTTT.

This chain's CDR3 is CASSLAGNYGYTF. The CDR3 DNA sequence: TGTGCCAGCAGTTTGGCCGGGAACTATGGCTACACCTTC. This sequence joins TRBV28 and TRBJ1-2; unclear D gene. The CDR3 is 13 amino acids. Germline loops: CDR1 MDHEN, CDR2 SYDVKM. Trimming cost V 3 bases and J 2 bases, with 7 bases left between them.

The chain is built from TRBV11-2 and TRBJ2-5; possibly TRBD2 for D (5 bases). This CDR3 comprises 15 residues. The V end lost 0 bases, the J end lost 3 bases, and 11 bases lay between the germline ends. CDR1 and CDR2 from the germline V gene are SGHAT and FQNNGV. The DNA for the CDR3 is TGTGCCAGCAGCTTAGAGGGGAAGAGGGAAGAGACCCAGTACTTC. It translates to CASSLEGKREETQYF.

The chain uses TRBV19 and TRBJ1-6, with TRBD1 identical over 8 bases. CDR1 is LNHDA, CDR2 SQIVND, per germline (reference sequence). The CDR3 loop spans 15 amino acids. J gave up 7 bases and V 7 bases, and 9 bases lay outside the gene matches. The CDR3 loop reads CASNPRGDRNSPLHF. The CDR3 DNA reads TGTGCCAGTAATCCGAGGGGGGACAGGAATTCACCCCTCCACTTT.

In this sample, this clone turned up many times. The chain employs TRBV28 and TRBJ2-7; a weak D match, TRBD2 (7 bases). The CDR3 extends over 16 amino acids. V lost 4 bases and J 7 bases, leaving 23 bases between the germline ends. Germline CDR1 and CDR2: MDHEN and SYDVKM. The CDR3 is CASSYLGGRRGGEQYF. CDR3 in DNA: TGTGCCAGCAGTTATCTCGGGGGGCGGCGGGGTGGAGAGCAGTACTTC.

The V call is TRBV16, the J call TRBJ1-2; a weak D match, TRBD1 (5 bases). V dropped 1 base and J dropped 1 base, with 13 bases sitting between them. The germline gives CDR1 KGHSY, CDR2 FQNENV. CDR3 length: 16 amino acids. Written as DNA, the CDR3 is TGTGCCAGCAGCCAATGGGCAGGGTCCAGTAACTATGGCTACACCTTC. Translation: CASSQWAGSSNYGYTF.

CDR3 protein: CATSPAGPLEEQFF. DNA of the CDR3: TGTGCCACCAGCCCGGCGGGGCCGCTAGAGGAGCAGTTCTTC. The J gene is TRBJ2-1, the V gene TRBV24-1; D possibly corresponds to TRBD2 (6 bases). This CDR3 region has 14 residues. Per the germline V gene, CDR1 is KGHDR and CDR2 is SFDVKD. V lost 7 bases to trimming and J lost 10 bases, with 19 bases between them.

The V and J genes are TRBV28 and TRBJ2-6, with D hard to call. Germline loops: CDR1 MDHEN, CDR2 SYDVKM. This CDR3 spans 15 amino acids. The V end was cut by 6 bases, the J end by 4 bases, with 13 bases between. In DNA form, the CDR3 reads TGTGCCAGCAGCTACGTCCAGGAAGGGGCCAACGTCCTGACTTTC. Translated, it gives CASSYVQEGANVLTF.